These 14 T cell receptor beta chains originate from one sample sequenced in a study of patients and donors after allogeneic stem cell transplantation. TCRdb recomputed calls from the RT-PCR reads with MiXCR, one row per CDR3 protein. The sample lists about 160,000 distinct CDR3 sequences, 24% occurring once. The sequenced sample consisted of blood, either unsorted or a sorted T cell fraction (not recorded which). The receptors stem from a human donor who was either an allogeneic HSCT recipient or a stem cell or donor lymphocyte infusion donor (not recorded which). It is not recorded whose cells these are; they may come from a transplant donor.

The chain joins TRBV9 to TRBJ2-3; perhaps TRBD1 as D (6 bases). From germline, CDR1 is SGDLS and CDR2 YYNGEE. Trimming took 1 base from V and 3 from J, leaving 15 bases between them. The CDR3 runs to 16 residues. CDR3 DNA: TGTGCCAGCAGCGTAATTCTGGGGGCAGGGACAGATACGCAGTATTTT. Residues: CASSVILGAGTDTQYF.

The V gene is TRBV5-1, the J gene TRBJ2-3; D remains unclear. V lost 0 bases, J lost 4 bases, and 3 bases lay in between. There are 12 residues in the CDR3. The V gene's germline CDR1 is SGHRS and CDR2 YFSETQ. The CDR3 sequence: CASSLVPDTQYF. DNA of the CDR3: TGCGCCAGCAGCTTGGTTCCAGATACGCAGTATTTT.

This clonotype appeared a single time. This sequence joins TRBV14 and TRBJ1-1, with D possibly being TRBD1 (6 bases). This CDR3 has 17 residues. The germline V and J ends were trimmed by 0 bases and 5 bases, with 19 bases remaining between them. CDR1 and CDR2 (germline): SGHDN, FVKESK. The CDR3 DNA reads TGTGCCAGCAGCCAAGAATTTCAGGGGCCCGGGGGAACTGAAGCTTTCTTT. Translation gives CASSQEFQGPGGTEAFF.

This clonotype was detected only a few times. The V call is TRBV3-1, the J call TRBJ1-2; possible D gene TRBD1, 6 bases. Germline V gene sequence: CDR1 LGHDT, CDR2 YNNKEL (reference sequence). V was clipped by 3 bases and J by 8 bases, with 13 bases between them. This CDR3 region has 13 residues. The CDR3 protein is CASSHQGRRGYTF. The CDR3 DNA follows: TGTGCCAGCAGCCACCAGGGGCGGAGAGGCTACACCTTC.

This clonotype was seen more than once but under ten times. This chain connects TRBV6-6 to TRBJ1-5; D is perhaps TRBD1 (6 bases). V gave up 4 bases and J gave up 0 bases, with 16 bases separating them. The CDR3 spans 17 residues. CDR1 is MNHNY, CDR2 SVGAGI, per germline (reference sequence). The CDR3 DNA reads as TGTGCCAGCAGTTCAAGCAGGGGCGCTTATAGCAATCAGCCCCAGCATTTT. Translating it yields CASSSSRGAYSNQPQHF.

This clonotype occurred a few times. J is TRBJ1-3 and V is TRBV12-3 or TRBV12-4; D remains ambiguous. V lost 5 bases, J lost 0 bases, and 11 bases lay in between. The CDR3 is 15 amino acids. This chain's CDR3 is CASSAPALSGNTIYF. CDR3 DNA sequence: TGTGCCAGCAGTGCCCCCGCACTCTCTGGAAACACCATATATTTT.

There are many counts of this clonotype. The chain employs TRBV4-2 and TRBJ1-5; D is unresolved. CDR3 size: 16 residues. Trimming stripped 2 bases from V and 2 bases from J, with 13 bases between. The germline gives CDR1 LGHNA, CDR2 YNFKEQ. The CDR3 nucleotides are TGTGCCAGCAGCCAATCGACCCCGGTCGGCAATCAGCCCCAGCATTTT. Residues: CASSQSTPVGNQPQHF.

This clonotype was seen only a few times. The rearrangement uses TRBV20-1 and TRBJ2-2; 8 nucleotides match TRBD2. The junction had 2 bases not matched to a gene; V was cut back by 0 bases and J by 2 bases. The CDR3 sequence is 15 residues long. Germline CDR1 reads DFQATT; CDR2 reads SNEGSKA (reference sequence). The DNA of the CDR3 is TGCAGTGCTAGAGAACTAGCGGAAAACACCGGGGAGCTGTTTTTT. It specifies CSARELAENTGELFF.

The rearrangement uses TRBV3-1 and TRBJ2-7, with a tentative D call TRBD2 (5 bases). V was clipped by 2 bases and J by 2 bases, with 10 bases between them. Germline loops: CDR1 LGHDT, CDR2 YNNKEL (reference sequence). The length of the CDR3 is 14 residues. Here the CDR3 DNA reads TGTGCCAGCAGCCAATCCGGGGTTACCTACGAGCAGTACTTC. Protein sequence: CASSQSGVTYEQYF.

V and J are TRBV20-1 and TRBJ2-7; 9 bases fit TRBD2. Trimming at V came to 5 bases and at J to 6 bases, leaving 14 bases not matched to a gene. Germline values: CDR1 DFQATT, CDR2 SNEGSKA (reference sequence). This CDR3 has 15 residues. In DNA form, the CDR3 reads TGCAGTGCTCTGAAGAGAGCGGGGGGAATAGGCGAGCAGTACTTC. The encoded protein is CSALKRAGGIGEQYF.

A few counts support this clonotype. The chain carries TRBV4-3 and TRBJ1-1; no firm D call. V was clipped by 0 bases and J by 0 bases, with 17 bases between them. Germline-derived CDR1 and CDR2 are LGHNA and YSLEER. This CDR3 region has 18 residues. CDR3 DNA sequence: TGCGCCAGCAGCCAAGATTTGGGTGCGGACCGTATGAACACTGAAGCTTTCTTT. Protein sequence: CASSQDLGADRMNTEAFF.

The chain combines TRBV12-3 or TRBV12-4 with TRBJ1-2, with 9 nucleotides matching TRBD1. With V trimmed by 6 bases and J by 4 bases, 9 bases remained unmatched. The CDR3 has 15 amino acids. The chain's CDR3 is CASSSPRTGVYGYTF. The CDR3 DNA reads as TGTGCCAGCAGCTCGCCCCGGACAGGGGTCTATGGCTACACCTTC.

V usage is TRBV11-2 and J usage is TRBJ1-3, with D uncertain. The V end was cut by 4 bases, the J end by 4 bases, with 14 bases between. The CDR3 contains 15 residues. The germline CDR1 and CDR2 sequences are SGHAT and FQNNGV. CDR3 region: CASSSPFDGGNTIYF. In DNA, the CDR3 is TGTGCCAGCAGCTCCCCTTTCGATGGGGGAAACACCATATATTTT.

The chain employs TRBV30 and TRBJ1-4, with TRBD1 matching over 9 bases. CDR3 length: 12 amino acids. CDR1 is GTSNPN and CDR2 is SVGIG in the germline V gene (reference sequence). V trimming: 4 bases; J trimming: 6 bases; junction bases outside the gene matches: 0. The CDR3 DNA follows: TGTGCCTGGAACAGGGGGCATGAAAAACTGTTTTTT. This translates into CAWNRGHEKLFF.